This entry lists 27 T cell receptor beta chains sequenced from one sample in a study of blood T cell repertoires in COVID-19. Clones were read by immunoSEQ multiplex PCR, and TCRdb kept only the in-frame ones, dropping some. The data show roughly 79,000 clones, with roughly 87% seen just once and 5% to 6.5% held by the top ten. Sequenced: peripheral blood. Every receptor here comes from a woman aged 45-60 years with acute or convalescent COVID-19.

The chain couples TRBV9 to TRBJ1-5, with no clear D. V lost 0 bases to trimming and J lost 1 base, with 8 bases between them. The CDR3 has 15 amino acids. The germline CDR1 and CDR2 sequences are SGDLS and YYNGEE. The CDR3 region is CASSVGGESNQPQHF. The CDR3 nucleotides read TGTGCCAGCAGCGTAGGTGGGGAGAGCAATCAGCCCCAGCATTTT. The entire variable domain, with the rest obtained from reference TRBV9 and TRBJ1-5, is as follows: DSGVTQTPKHLITATGQRVTLRCSPRSGDLSVYWYQQSLDQGLQFLIQYYNGEERAKGNILERFSAQQFPDLHSELNLSSLELGDSALYFCASSVGGESNQPQHFGDGTRLSIL.

This clone was seen a handful of times. This same CDR3 is encoded by further DNA sequences in the sample. The chain couples TRBV28 to TRBJ1-6, with TRBD1 as a possible D gene (6 bases). CDR3 size: 14 residues. Trimming took off 6 bases at V and 7 bases at J, with 13 bases between the two ends. CDR1 MDHEN and CDR2 SYDVKM come from the germline V gene. In DNA, the CDR3 is TGTGCCAGCAGCCCCACAGGGTGGAATTCACCCCTCCACTTT. Residues: CASSPTGWNSPLHF.

The gene calls are TRBV5-8 and TRBJ1-1, with a possible D match to TRBD1 (6 bases). Trimming cost V 3 bases and J 0 bases, with 6 bases left between them. Germline CDR1 SGHTS, CDR2 YDEGEE. This CDR3 spans 13 amino acids. CDR3 sequence reads: CASSWGLNTEAFF. In DNA form, the CDR3 reads TGTGCCAGCAGCTGGGGGCTGAACACTGAAGCTTTCTTT. The entire variable domain, with the rest obtained from reference TRBV5-8 and TRBJ1-1, is as follows: EAGVTQSPTHLIKTRGQQATLRCSPISGHTSVYWYQQALGLGLQFLLWYDEGEERNRGNFPPRFSGRQFPNYSSELNVNALELEDSALYLCASSWGLNTEAFFGQGTRLTVV.

The chain couples TRBV2 to TRBJ2-5, with 11 positions matching TRBD2. The V and J ends lost 5 bases and 5 bases, in that order; junction bases with no gene match: 10. CDR3 size: 16 residues. The V gene's germline CDR1 is SNHLY and CDR2 FYNNEI. The CDR3 protein is CASSSMTSGKRETQYF. The CDR3 bases are TGTGCCAGCAGTTCGATGACTAGCGGGAAAAGGGAGACCCAGTACTTC.

V gene TRBV27 combines with J gene TRBJ2-5; 9 bases map to TRBD1. V shed 8 bases, J shed 5 bases, and the junction held 9 bases outside the gene matches. The CDR3 has 14 amino acids. Germline V gene sequence: CDR1 MNHEY, CDR2 SMNVEV (reference sequence). The CDR3 region has the DNA TGTGCCAGCGGAAGACAGGGGGTGATCGAGACCCAGTACTTC. Translation: CASGRQGVIETQYF.

The chain recombines TRBV24-1 with TRBJ2-3; TRBD2 agrees at 8 bases. Germline CDR1 and CDR2: KGHDR and SFDVKD. J was trimmed by 0 bases and V by 9 bases; bases with no gene match: 1. The CDR3 is 13 residues long. In DNA form, the CDR3 reads TGTGCCACCGGCGGGGGGAGCACAGATACGCAGTATTTT. Protein: CATGGGSTDTQYF.

The chain recombines TRBV18 with TRBJ2-5; no reliable D call. V was shortened by 2 bases and J by 1 base, with 11 bases between the two germline ends. The CDR3 covers 15 residues. CDR1 is KGHSH, CDR2 LQKENI, per germline. The CDR3 region is CASSPALPGQETQYF. The CDR3 nucleotides read TGTGCCAGCTCACCAGCTCTACCAGGCCAAGAGACCCAGTACTTC.

This chain connects TRBV5-1 to TRBJ1-1, with D possibly matching TRBD1 (5 bases). The V end lost 0 bases, the J end lost 5 bases, and 11 bases lay between the germline ends. The CDR3 runs 14 residues. CDR1 is SGHRS, CDR2 YFSETQ, per germline. This CDR3 reads CASSLDAGRTEAFF. CDR3 bases: TGCGCCAGCAGCTTGGATGCAGGGAGGACTGAAGCTTTCTTT.

The chain links TRBV5-1 to TRBJ1-6; 9 bases fit TRBD1. This CDR3 contains 16 residues. V lost 0 bases, J lost 10 bases, and 8 bases stayed unmatched. Germline lookup yields CDR1 SGHRS and CDR2 YFSETQ. The CDR3: CASSLDGTGSTSPLHF. Here the CDR3 DNA reads TGCGCCAGCAGCTTGGACGGGACAGGGTCCACCTCACCCCTCCACTTT.

CDR3 region: CATSRDSDPDRGDREQYF. CDR3 nucleotides: TGTGCCACCAGCAGAGATTCCGACCCAGACAGGGGGGATCGCGAGCAGTACTTC. The chain joins TRBV15 to TRBJ2-7; 9 nucleotides line up with TRBD1. Germline V lookup: CDR1 LNHNV, CDR2 YYDKDF (reference sequence). V lost 0 bases, J lost 6 bases, and 15 bases stayed unmatched. CDR3 length: 18 amino acids.

The chain couples TRBV19 to TRBJ2-1, with 15 bases aligning to TRBD2. Trimming at V came to 7 bases and at J to 4 bases, leaving 8 bases not matched to a gene. The length of the CDR3 is 17 residues. The germline V gene encodes CDR1 LNHDA and CDR2 SQIVND (reference sequence). The CDR3: CASTATGTSGRYNEQFF. The CDR3 DNA reads TGTGCCAGTACCGCAACCGGGACTAGCGGGAGGTACAATGAGCAGTTCTTC.

The rearrangement links TRBV6-5 to TRBJ2-1; 7 bases line up with TRBD1. The CDR3 length is 15 residues. In germline, CDR1 is MNHEY, CDR2 SVGAGI. V gave up 0 bases and J gave up 8 bases; unmatched junction bases: 7. CDR3 sequence reads: CASSYSPGQRDEQFF. Here the CDR3 DNA reads TGTGCCAGCAGTTACTCTCCGGGACAGAGGGATGAGCAGTTCTTC.

This chain uses TRBV5-1 with TRBJ2-7; D unclear. Germline V gives CDR1 SGHRS, CDR2 YFSETQ. Deletions cut 0 bases from V and 3 bases from J, with 7 bases between. The CDR3 spans 13 residues. CDR3 amino acids: CASSLAPGYEQYF. CDR3 in DNA: TGCGCCAGCAGCTTGGCCCCAGGCTACGAGCAGTACTTC.

This sequence joins TRBV7-2 and TRBJ2-7; 11 nucleotides align to TRBD2. Germline CDR1 reads SGHTA; CDR2 reads FQGNSA. This CDR3 has 14 residues. J lost 2 bases, V lost 5 bases, and 2 bases had no gene match. CDR3 bases: TGTGCCAGCAGCCCGACTAGCGGGACCTACGAGCAGTACTTC. Its translation: CASSPTSGTYEQYF. Filled out from reference TRBV7-2 and TRBJ2-7, the complete variable domain reads GAGVSQSPSNKVTEKGKDVELRCDPISGHTALYWYRQSLGQGLEFLIYFQGNSAPDKSGLPSDRFSAERTGGSVSTLTIQRTQQEDSAVYLCASSPTSGTYEQYFGPGTRLTVT.

The rearrangement uses TRBV4-1 and TRBJ1-5; 8 bases fit TRBD1. After removal of 5 bases from V and 0 bases from J, the junction contained 6 bases not matched to a gene. The CDR3 runs 16 residues. Per the germline V gene, CDR1 is MGHRA and CDR2 is YSYEKL. The CDR3 region has the DNA TGCGCCAGCAGCGGACGACAGGGGTTTAGCAATCAGCCCCAGCATTTT. Its translation is CASSGRQGFSNQPQHF.

CDR3 protein: CASSSLRGGGSEQFF. The CDR3 DNA reads TGTGCCAGCAGCTCCCTCCGGGGCGGGGGTAGTGAGCAGTTCTTC. The chain is built from TRBV7-9 and TRBJ2-1; TRBD2 agrees at 7 bases. Germline V CDR1 and CDR2: SEHNR, FQNEAQ (reference sequence). The V segment lost 4 bases and the J segment 9 bases; nucleotides outside the gene matches: 12. The CDR3 has 15 amino acids.

The V call is TRBV19, the J call TRBJ1-5; maybe TRBD1 (6 bases). The CDR3 runs to 15 residues. The ends were cut back, 5 bases at V and 4 bases at J, with 15 bases in the middle. Germline CDR1 and CDR2: LNHDA and SQIVND (reference sequence). In DNA, the CDR3 is TGTGCCAGTAGTTTATCAGGGGTGACAAATCAGCCCCAGCATTTT. This translates into CASSLSGVTNQPQHF.

V usage is TRBV5-1 and J usage is TRBJ2-5, with D maybe TRBD2 (6 bases). V lost 0 bases, J lost 4 bases, and 16 bases lay in between. The germline V gene encodes CDR1 SGHRS and CDR2 YFSETQ. This CDR3 has 16 residues. The CDR3 here is CASSLASKLAGETQYF. The CDR3 DNA sequence: TGCGCCAGCAGCTTGGCCTCAAAACTAGCAGGAGAGACCCAGTACTTC. The variable domain in full, with the rest retrieved from reference TRBV5-1 and TRBJ2-5, is KAGVTQTPRYLIKTRGQQVTLSCSPISGHRSVSWYQQTPGQGLQFLFEYFSETQRNKGNFPGRFSGRQFSNSRSEMNVSTLELGDSALYLCASSLASKLAGETQYFGPGTRLLVL.

The gene calls are TRBV7-9 and TRBJ2-1, with D possibly TRBD2 on 5 matching bases. The CDR3 length is 13 residues. Germline CDR1 and CDR2: SEHNR and FQNEAQ (reference sequence). V lost 3 bases and J 3 bases, leaving 6 bases between the germline ends. CDR3 in amino acids: CASSFAGYNEQFF. The DNA of the CDR3 is TGTGCCAGCAGCTTTGCGGGCTACAATGAGCAGTTCTTC.

This chain links TRBV5-1 with TRBJ1-1, with D perhaps matching TRBD1 (5 bases). Germline loops: CDR1 SGHRS, CDR2 YFSETQ. Trimming shortened V by 4 bases and J by 4 bases, and 14 bases separated the two germline ends. The CDR3 runs to 14 residues. The CDR3 reads CASSLDWTRTEAFF. CDR3 bases: TGCGCCAGCAGCCTGGATTGGACACGCACTGAAGCTTTCTTT.

This clone was observed once. This chain connects TRBV15 to TRBJ2-1; 7 bases map to TRBD2. The junction had 6 bases not matched to a gene; V was cut back by 0 bases and J by 4 bases. The CDR3 contains 16 residues. Germline CDR1 LNHNV, CDR2 YYDKDF (reference sequence). DNA for the CDR3: TGTGCCACCAGCAGAGATCTCCTAGCGGCGTACAATGAGCAGTTCTTC. Its translation is CATSRDLLAAYNEQFF.

The rearrangement uses TRBV20-1 and TRBJ2-1, with D perhaps TRBD1 (7 bases). Deletions cut 3 bases from V and 5 bases from J, with 17 bases between. CDR1 and CDR2 from the germline V gene are DFQATT and SNEGSKA (reference sequence). The CDR3 covers 15 residues. In DNA, the CDR3 is TGCAGTGCTAGTTTGGCCAGGGGGGTAAACAATGAGCAGTTCTTC. Translating it yields CSASLARGVNNEQFF.

The chain joins TRBV9 to TRBJ1-2; D is perhaps TRBD1 (6 bases). The CDR3 has 13 amino acids. V was trimmed by 4 bases and J by 2 bases, leaving 9 bases between them. Germline CDR1 SGDLS, CDR2 YYNGEE. The CDR3 sequence: CASSKDSNYGYTF. DNA for the CDR3: TGTGCCAGCAGCAAGGACAGCAACTATGGCTACACCTTC.

The gene calls are TRBV7-9 and TRBJ1-1; the D is unclear. Germline V gene lookup returns CDR1 SEHNR and CDR2 FQNEAQ (reference sequence). The CDR3 has 12 residues. Trimming stripped 5 bases from V and 7 bases from J, with 11 bases between. The CDR3 DNA is TGTGCCAGCAGCGGAGGCAGGATTGAAGCTTTCTTT. Translation: CASSGGRIEAFF.

The chain combines TRBV28 with TRBJ1-2; D remains ambiguous. The V gene lost 3 bases and the J gene lost 4 bases, with 6 bases spanning the gap. Germline V gene sequence: CDR1 MDHEN, CDR2 SYDVKM. This CDR3 is built from 12 residues. The CDR3 is CASSFPLYGYTF. CDR3 coding DNA: TGTGCCAGCAGTTTCCCCCTCTATGGCTACACCTTC.

The rearrangement links TRBV5-1 to TRBJ2-5, with TRBD2 matching 12 bases. There are 17 residues in the CDR3. From germline, CDR1 is SGHRS and CDR2 YFSETQ. The V gene end was trimmed by 3 bases and the J gene end by 5 bases; junction bases not matched to a gene: 11. The CDR3: CASSSVLTSGGGETQYF. CDR3 nucleotides: TGCGCCAGCAGCTCCGTTCTGACTAGCGGGGGTGGGGAGACCCAGTACTTC.

The chain joins TRBV27 to TRBJ2-3, with a tentative D call TRBD1 (6 bases). V lost 1 base, J lost 3 bases, and 11 bases lay in between. The CDR3 consists of 15 residues. Germline V gives CDR1 MNHEY, CDR2 SMNVEV (reference sequence). The CDR3 DNA is TGTGCCAGCAGTTTATTGACAGGTAGTACAGATACGCAGTATTTT. Its translation: CASSLLTGSTDTQYF.